Each of the 2 T cell receptor beta chains below was sequenced from the same sample in a study of blood T cell repertoires in COVID-19. Generated by immunoSEQ multiplex PCR, the TCRdb table keeps only in-frame clones and is missing some. The sample includes roughly 140,000 clones, around 84% seen only once; the top ten take 9% to 10%. Input material: peripheral blood. Receptors originate from a woman aged 50 to 60 with acute or convalescent COVID-19.

J is TRBJ2-5 and V is TRBV27, with 9 bases identical to TRBD2. This CDR3 is 15 amino acids long. Looked up from germline, CDR1 is MNHEY and CDR2 is SMNVEV (reference sequence). After removal of 4 bases from V and 5 bases from J, the junction contained 8 bases not matched to a gene. The CDR3 DNA follows: TGTGCCAGCAGTTCTCTTAGCGGGAGCCCGGAGACCCAGTACTTC. It is translated as CASSSLSGSPETQYF.

The rearrangement uses TRBV27 and TRBJ2-7; 11 nucleotides match TRBD1. Trimming removed 6 bases from V and 7 bases from J; junction bases left unmatched: 5. The CDR3 loop spans 13 amino acids. CDR1 is MNHEY and CDR2 is SMNVEV in the germline V gene (reference sequence). CDR3 in amino acids: CASRGQGAREQYF. CDR3 bases: TGTGCCAGCAGAGGACAGGGGGCGCGGGAGCAGTACTTC.